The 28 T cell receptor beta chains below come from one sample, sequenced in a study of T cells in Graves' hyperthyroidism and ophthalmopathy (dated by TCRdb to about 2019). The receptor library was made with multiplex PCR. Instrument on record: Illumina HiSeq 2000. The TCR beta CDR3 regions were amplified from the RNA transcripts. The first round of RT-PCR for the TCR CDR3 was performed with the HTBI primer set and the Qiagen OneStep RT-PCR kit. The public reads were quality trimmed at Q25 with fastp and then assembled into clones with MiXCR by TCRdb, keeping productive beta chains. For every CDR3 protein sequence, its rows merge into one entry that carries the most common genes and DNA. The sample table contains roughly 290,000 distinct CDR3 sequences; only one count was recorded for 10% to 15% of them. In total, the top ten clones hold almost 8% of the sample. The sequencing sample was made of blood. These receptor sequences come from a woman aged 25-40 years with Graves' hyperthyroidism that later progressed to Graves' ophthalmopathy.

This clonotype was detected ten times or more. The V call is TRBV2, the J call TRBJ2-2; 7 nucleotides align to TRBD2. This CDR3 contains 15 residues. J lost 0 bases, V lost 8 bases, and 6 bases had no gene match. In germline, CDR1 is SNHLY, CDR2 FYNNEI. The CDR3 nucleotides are TGTGCCAGCGGGGAGGGTCCTTCGAACACCGGGGAGCTGTTTTTT. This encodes CASGEGPSNTGELFF.

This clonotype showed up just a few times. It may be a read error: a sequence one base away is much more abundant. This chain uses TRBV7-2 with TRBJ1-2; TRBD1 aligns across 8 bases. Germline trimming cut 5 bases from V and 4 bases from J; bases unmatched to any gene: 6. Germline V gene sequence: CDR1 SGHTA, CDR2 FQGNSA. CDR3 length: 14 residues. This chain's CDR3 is CASSPGGAVYGYTF. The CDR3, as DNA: TGTGCCAGCAGCCCAGGGGGCGCGGTCTATGGCTACACCTTC.

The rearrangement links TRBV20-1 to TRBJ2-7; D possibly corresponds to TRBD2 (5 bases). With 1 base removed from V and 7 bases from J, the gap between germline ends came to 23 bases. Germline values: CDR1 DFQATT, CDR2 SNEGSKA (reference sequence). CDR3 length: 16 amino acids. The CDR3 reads CSARATSSSPRAEQYF. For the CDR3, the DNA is TGCAGTGCTAGAGCAACTTCTAGCTCCCCGCGGGCGGAGCAGTACTTC.

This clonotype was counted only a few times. CDR3 nucleotide sequence: TGTGCCAGCAGACAGGGGCGGAATGAGCAGTTCTTC. Translated: CASRQGRNEQFF. The chain couples TRBV6-2 or TRBV6-3 to TRBJ2-1; 7 bases agree with TRBD1. The CDR3 runs to 12 residues. With V trimmed by 6 bases and J by 7 bases, 3 bases remained unmatched. Looked up from germline, CDR1 is MNHEY and CDR2 is SVGEGT.

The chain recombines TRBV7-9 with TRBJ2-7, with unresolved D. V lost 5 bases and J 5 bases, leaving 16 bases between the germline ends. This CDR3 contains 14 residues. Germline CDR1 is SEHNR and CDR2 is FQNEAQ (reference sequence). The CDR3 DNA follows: TGTGCCAGCAGCGAAAGCCCGTACCGGCACGAGCAGTACTTC. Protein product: CASSESPYRHEQYF.

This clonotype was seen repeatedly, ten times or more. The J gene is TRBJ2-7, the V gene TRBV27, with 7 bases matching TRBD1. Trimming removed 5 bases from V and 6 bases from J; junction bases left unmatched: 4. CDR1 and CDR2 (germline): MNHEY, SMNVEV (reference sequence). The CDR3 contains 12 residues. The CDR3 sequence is CASSDRDSEQYF. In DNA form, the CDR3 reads TGTGCCAGCAGTGACAGGGACAGCGAGCAGTACTTC.

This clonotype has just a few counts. The CDR3 DNA follows: TGTGCCAGCAGCCCTAGGACAGGGGGCTTGAATGAAAAACTGTTTTTT. This sequence encodes CASSPRTGGLNEKLFF. This chain joins TRBV7-9 and TRBJ1-4, with 11 bases matching TRBD1. With V trimmed by 5 bases and J by 5 bases, 7 bases remained unmatched. The CDR3 is made up of 16 amino acids. Germline V gives CDR1 SEHNR, CDR2 FQNEAQ (reference sequence).

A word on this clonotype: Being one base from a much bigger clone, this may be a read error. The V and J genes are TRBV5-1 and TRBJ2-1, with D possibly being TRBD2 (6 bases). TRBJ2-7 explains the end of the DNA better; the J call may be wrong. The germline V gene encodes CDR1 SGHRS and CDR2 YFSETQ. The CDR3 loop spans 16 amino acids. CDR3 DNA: TGCGCCAGCAGCTTGCGACCCCGGGGGACCTACAATGAGCAGTACTTC. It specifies CASSLRPRGTYNEQYF.

CDR3 DNA: TGTGCCAGCATTCCCGGGGGACCGGGGAGAAATACGCAGTATTTT. It is translated as CASIPGGPGRNTQYF. The chain uses TRBV6-1 and TRBJ2-3; D is possibly TRBD2 (6 bases). V gave up 7 bases and J gave up 7 bases, with 21 bases separating them. The CDR3 loop spans 15 amino acids. Germline V gene sequence: CDR1 MNHNS, CDR2 SASEGT.

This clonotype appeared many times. The CDR3 sequence: CAISESSERSGNTIYF. CDR3 bases: TGTGCCATCAGTGAGTCATCGGAGCGCTCTGGAAACACCATATATTTT. The gene calls are TRBV10-3 and TRBJ1-3; D unclear. Germline assignment: CDR1 ENHRY and CDR2 SYGVKD. V gave up 0 bases and J gave up 0 bases, with 9 bases separating them. There are 16 residues in the CDR3.

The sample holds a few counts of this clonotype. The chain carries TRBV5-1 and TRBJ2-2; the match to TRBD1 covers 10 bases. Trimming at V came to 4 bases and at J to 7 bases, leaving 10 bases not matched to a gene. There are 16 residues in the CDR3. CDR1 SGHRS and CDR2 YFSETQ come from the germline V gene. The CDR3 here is CASSHAGTGAIGELFF. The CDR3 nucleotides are TGCGCCAGCAGCCACGCCGGGACAGGGGCCATCGGGGAGCTGTTTTTT.

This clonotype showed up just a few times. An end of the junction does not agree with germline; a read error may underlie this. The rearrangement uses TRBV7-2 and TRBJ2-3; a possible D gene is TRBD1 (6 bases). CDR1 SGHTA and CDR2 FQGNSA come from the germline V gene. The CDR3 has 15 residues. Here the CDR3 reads CASRTGQHSTNTQYF. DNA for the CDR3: TGTGCCAGCCGCACGGGACAACATAGCACAAATACGCAGTATTTT.

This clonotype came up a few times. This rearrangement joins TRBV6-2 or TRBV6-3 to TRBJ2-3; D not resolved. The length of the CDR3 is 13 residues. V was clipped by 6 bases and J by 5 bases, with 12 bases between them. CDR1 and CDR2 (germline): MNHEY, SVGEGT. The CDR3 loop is CASSPNVGDTQYF. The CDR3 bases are TGTGCCAGCAGCCCTAACGTGGGAGATACGCAGTATTTT.

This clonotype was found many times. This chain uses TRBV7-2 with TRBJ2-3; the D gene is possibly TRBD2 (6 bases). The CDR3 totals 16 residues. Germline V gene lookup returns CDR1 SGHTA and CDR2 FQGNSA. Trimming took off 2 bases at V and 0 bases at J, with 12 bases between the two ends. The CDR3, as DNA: TGTGCCAGCAGCTTATGGGGCGGAGGGAGCACAGATACGCAGTATTTT. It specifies CASSLWGGGSTDTQYF.

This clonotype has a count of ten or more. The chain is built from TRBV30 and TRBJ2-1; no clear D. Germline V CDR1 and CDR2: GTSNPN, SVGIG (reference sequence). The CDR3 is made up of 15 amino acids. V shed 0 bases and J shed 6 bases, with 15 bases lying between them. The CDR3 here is CAWSVGSVKSNEQFF. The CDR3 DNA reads TGTGCCTGGAGTGTAGGCAGCGTGAAAAGCAATGAGCAGTTCTTC.

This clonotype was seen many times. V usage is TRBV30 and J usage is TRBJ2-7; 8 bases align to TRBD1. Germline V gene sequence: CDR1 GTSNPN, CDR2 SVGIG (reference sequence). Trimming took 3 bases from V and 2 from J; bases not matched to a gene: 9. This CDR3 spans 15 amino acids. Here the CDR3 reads CAWRGQGAGTYEQYF. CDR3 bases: TGTGCCTGGAGGGGGCAGGGGGCAGGGACCTACGAGCAGTACTTC.

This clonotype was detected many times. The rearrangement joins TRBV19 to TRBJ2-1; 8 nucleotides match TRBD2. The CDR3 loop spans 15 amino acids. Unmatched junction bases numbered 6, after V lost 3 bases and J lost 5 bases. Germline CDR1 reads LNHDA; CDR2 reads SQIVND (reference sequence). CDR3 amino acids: CASSMAGGRNNEQFF. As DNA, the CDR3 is TGTGCCAGTAGTATGGCGGGAGGCCGGAACAATGAGCAGTTCTTC.

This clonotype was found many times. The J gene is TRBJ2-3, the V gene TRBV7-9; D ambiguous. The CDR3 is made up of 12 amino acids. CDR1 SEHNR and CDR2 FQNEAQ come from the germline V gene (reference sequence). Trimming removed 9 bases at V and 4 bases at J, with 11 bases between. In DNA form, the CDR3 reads TGTGCCAGTCACTTGATGCCAGATACGCAGTATTTT. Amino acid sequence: CASHLMPDTQYF.

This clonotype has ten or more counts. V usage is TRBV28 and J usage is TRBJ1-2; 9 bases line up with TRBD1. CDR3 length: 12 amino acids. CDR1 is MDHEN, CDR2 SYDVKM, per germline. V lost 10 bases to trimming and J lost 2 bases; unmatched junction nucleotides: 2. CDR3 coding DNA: TGTGCCACCGGACAGGGGAACTATGGCTACACCTTC. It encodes CATGQGNYGYTF.

The CDR3, as DNA: TGTGCCAGCAAAAGGGACAGGGCGGACACCGGGGAGCTGTTTTTT. Protein product: CASKRDRADTGELFF. The chain uses TRBV6-1 and TRBJ2-2, with 9 nucleotides matching TRBD1. V dropped 7 bases and J dropped 3; count of bases not matched to a gene: 6. CDR1 MNHNS and CDR2 SASEGT come from the germline V gene. The CDR3 runs 15 residues.

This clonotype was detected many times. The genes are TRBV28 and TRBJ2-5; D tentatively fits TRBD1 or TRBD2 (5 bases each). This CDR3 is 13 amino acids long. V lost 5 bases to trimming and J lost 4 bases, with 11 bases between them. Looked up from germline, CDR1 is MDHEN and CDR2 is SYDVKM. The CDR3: CASSPGALETQYF. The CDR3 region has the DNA TGTGCCAGCAGTCCCGGGGCCTTAGAGACCCAGTACTTC.

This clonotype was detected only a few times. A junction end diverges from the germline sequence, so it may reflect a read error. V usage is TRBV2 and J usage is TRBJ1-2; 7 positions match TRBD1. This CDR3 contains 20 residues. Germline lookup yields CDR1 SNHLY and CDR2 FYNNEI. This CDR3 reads CAGSEGFRDSFRPPGNGYTF. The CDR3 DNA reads TGTGCCGGCAGTGAAGGTTTCCGGGACAGCTTTCGGCCTCCAGGGAATGGCTACACCTTC.

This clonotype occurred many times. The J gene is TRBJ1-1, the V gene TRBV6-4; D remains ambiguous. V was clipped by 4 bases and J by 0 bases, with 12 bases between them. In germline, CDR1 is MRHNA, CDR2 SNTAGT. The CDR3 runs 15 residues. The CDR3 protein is CASSGSPALNTEAFF. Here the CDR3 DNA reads TGTGCCAGCAGTGGATCGCCAGCTTTGAACACTGAAGCTTTCTTT.

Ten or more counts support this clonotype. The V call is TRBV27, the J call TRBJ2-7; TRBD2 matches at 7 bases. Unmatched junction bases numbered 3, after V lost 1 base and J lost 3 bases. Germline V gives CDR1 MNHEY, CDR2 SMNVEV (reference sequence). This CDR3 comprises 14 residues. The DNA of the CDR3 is TGTGCCAGCAGTTTATTGGGGGGGGACTACGAGCAGTACTTC. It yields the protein CASSLLGGDYEQYF.

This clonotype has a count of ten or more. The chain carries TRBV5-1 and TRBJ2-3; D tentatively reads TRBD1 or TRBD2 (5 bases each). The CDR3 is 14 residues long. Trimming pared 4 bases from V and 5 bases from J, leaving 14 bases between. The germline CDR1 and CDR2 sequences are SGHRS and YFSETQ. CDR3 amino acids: CASSLEGSGDTQYF. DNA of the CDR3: TGCGCCAGCAGCCTTGAGGGGTCGGGAGATACGCAGTATTTT.

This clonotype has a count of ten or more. CDR3 nucleotides: TGCAGCGGGGTACCGGGACTGACCTACAATGAGCAGTTCTTC. Translated, it gives CSGVPGLTYNEQFF. This rearrangement joins TRBV29-1 to TRBJ2-1, with D possibly matching TRBD2 (6 bases). The CDR3 length is 14 residues. V lost 7 bases and J lost 2, with 15 bases in between. CDR1 SQVTM and CDR2 ANQGSEA come from the germline V gene.

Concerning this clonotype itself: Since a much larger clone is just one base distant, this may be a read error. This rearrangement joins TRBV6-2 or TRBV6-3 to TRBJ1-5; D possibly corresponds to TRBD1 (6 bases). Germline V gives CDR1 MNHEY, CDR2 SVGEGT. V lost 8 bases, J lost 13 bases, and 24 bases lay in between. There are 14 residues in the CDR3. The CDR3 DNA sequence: TGTGCCAGCGGTCTAACAGGGAGGGGTGATACGCAGCATTTT. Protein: CASGLTGRGDTQHF.

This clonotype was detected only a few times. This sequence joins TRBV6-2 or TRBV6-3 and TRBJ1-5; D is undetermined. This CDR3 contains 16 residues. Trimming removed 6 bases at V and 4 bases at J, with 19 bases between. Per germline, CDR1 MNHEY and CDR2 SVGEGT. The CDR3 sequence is CASSSRGSIGNQPQHF. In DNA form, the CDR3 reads TGTGCCAGCAGCTCGCGGGGTAGTATTGGGAATCAGCCCCAGCATTTT.